The rows below give T cell receptor beta chains drawn from one sample of a study of Ad26.COV2.S vaccination and SARS-CoV-2 variants. Profiled with immunoSEQ multiplex PCR; TCRdb holds only in-frame clones, not every one. The sample includes some 460,000 clones, 89% of them seen just once. Material: peripheral blood, obtained in a trial of Ad26.COV2.S vaccine versus placebo. The receptors here all came from a person aged 18-65 years who received the Ad26.COV2.S COVID-19 vaccine or a placebo. Each CDR3 is given with its conserved first and last residue. A D gene is named only where the DNA matches it firmly. The size field is filled for only some rows; it gives once, few, many or a size class.

clone size: .
V gene: TRBV6-5
J gene: TRBJ2-5
D gene: .
CDR3 protein: CASSRAEVGETQYF
CDR3 DNA: TGTGCCAGCTCCCGAGCGGAGGTTGGGGAGACCCAGTACTTC

clone size: once
V gene: TRBV7-8
J gene: TRBJ1-1
D gene: .
CDR3 protein: CASSFNLNTEAFF
CDR3 DNA: TGTGCCAGCAGCTTTAACTTGAACACTGAAGCTTTCTTT

clone size: .
V gene: TRBV5-1
J gene: TRBJ2-7
D gene: .
CDR3 protein: CASSLTGPISYEQYF
CDR3 DNA: TGCGCCAGCAGCTTGACAGGACCGATCTCCTACGAGCAGTACTTC

clone size: .
V gene: TRBV5-1
J gene: TRBJ2-3
D gene: TRBD2
CDR3 protein: CASSLGGAGGTDTQYF
CDR3 DNA: TGCGCCAGCAGCTTGGGGGGAGCGGGAGGCACAGATACGCAGTATTTT

clone size: few
V gene: TRBV21-1
J gene: TRBJ2-1
D gene: .
CDR3 protein: CASSNSPSSYNEQFF
CDR3 DNA: TGTGCCAGCAGCAATTCACCAAGCTCCTACAATGAGCAGTTCTTC

clone size: .
V gene: TRBV5-4
J gene: TRBJ1-3
D gene: TRBD1
CDR3 protein: CASSHGQGHLTGNTIYF
CDR3 DNA: TGTGCCAGCAGCCACGGACAGGGGCATTTAACTGGAAACACCATATATTTT

clone size: .
V gene: TRBV18
J gene: TRBJ2-7
D gene: TRBD2
CDR3 protein: CASSEGLATYEQYF
CDR3 DNA: TGTGCCAGCTCCGAAGGACTAGCGACCTACGAGCAGTACTTC

clone size: .
V gene: TRBV6-2/TRBV6-3
J gene: TRBJ2-7
D gene: .
CDR3 protein: CASSEPGSYEQYF
CDR3 DNA: TGTGCCAGCAGTGAGCCCGGGTCCTACGAGCAGTACTTC

clone size: .
V gene: TRBV18
J gene: TRBJ2-5
D gene: .
CDR3 protein: CASSPKGQGRETQYF
CDR3 DNA: TGTGCCAGCTCACCTAAGGGTCAGGGTAGAGAGACCCAGTACTTC

clone size: once
V gene: TRBV7-2
J gene: TRBJ2-7
D gene: .
CDR3 protein: CASSRQAGTYEQYF
CDR3 DNA: TGTGCCAGCAGTAGACAGGCCGGCACCTACGAGCAGTACTTC

clone size: .
V gene: TRBV6-5
J gene: TRBJ1-2
D gene: .
CDR3 protein: CASSYSGPVDYGYTF
CDR3 DNA: TGTGCCAGCAGTTACTCAGGCCCGGTAGACTATGGCTACACCTTC

clone size: .
V gene: TRBV6-1
J gene: TRBJ2-1
D gene: .
CDR3 protein: CASSEGGHSYNEQFF
CDR3 DNA: TGTGCCAGCAGTGAAGGGGGGCACTCCTACAATGAGCAGTTCTTC

clone size: .
V gene: TRBV7-8
J gene: TRBJ2-7
D gene: TRBD1
CDR3 protein: CASSLIRDRGYEQYF
CDR3 DNA: TGTGCCAGCAGCTTAATCCGGGACAGGGGCTACGAGCAGTACTTC

clone size: .
V gene: TRBV4-1
J gene: TRBJ1-5
D gene: .
CDR3 protein: CASSQDKWDNQPQHF
CDR3 DNA: TGCGCCAGCAGCCAAGACAAGTGGGACAATCAGCCCCAGCATTTT

clone size: .
V gene: TRBV28
J gene: TRBJ1-2
D gene: .
CDR3 protein: CASSSNPTRLRGYTF
CDR3 DNA: TGTGCCAGCAGTTCGAATCCCACTAGGCTCCGTGGCTACACCTTC

clone size: .
V gene: TRBV7-8
J gene: TRBJ2-5
D gene: .
CDR3 protein: CASSSQTETQYF
CDR3 DNA: TGTGCCAGCAGCTCCCAAACGGAGACCCAGTACTTC

clone size: .
V gene: TRBV19
J gene: TRBJ1-5
D gene: .
CDR3 protein: CASKVKPDNQPQHF
CDR3 DNA: TGTGCCAGCAAAGTAAAGCCGGACAATCAGCCCCAGCATTTT

clone size: .
V gene: TRBV6-1
J gene: TRBJ2-7
D gene: .
CDR3 protein: CASSESGNSYYEQYF
CDR3 DNA: TGTGCCAGCAGTGAATCAGGCAATAGCTACTACGAGCAGTACTTC

clone size: .
V gene: TRBV3-1/TRBV3-2
J gene: TRBJ1-2
D gene: TRBD1
CDR3 protein: CASSPTITGGSYGYTF
CDR3 DNA: TGTGCCAGCAGCCCAACGATCACAGGGGGCTCGTATGGCTACACCTTC

clone size: once
V gene: TRBV7-2
J gene: TRBJ1-2
D gene: TRBD1
CDR3 protein: CASSLKRTGNYGYTF
CDR3 DNA: TGTGCCAGCAGCTTAAAAAGGACAGGGAACTATGGCTACACCTTC

clone size: .
V gene: TRBV18
J gene: TRBJ2-5
D gene: .
CDR3 protein: CASSPRDGGAETQYF
CDR3 DNA: TGTGCCAGCTCACCACGGGACGGGGGCGCAGAGACCCAGTACTTC

clone size: .
V gene: TRBV28
J gene: TRBJ2-7
D gene: .
CDR3 protein: CASSLMRLTQGGNEQYF
CDR3 DNA: TGTGCCAGCAGTTTAATGAGGTTAACCCAGGGGGGGAACGAGCAGTACTTC

clone size: .
V gene: TRBV7-9
J gene: TRBJ2-5
D gene: TRBD1
CDR3 protein: CASSLLQGGETQYF
CDR3 DNA: TGTGCCAGCAGCTTGTTACAGGGGGGAGAGACCCAGTACTTC

clone size: .
V gene: TRBV5-4
J gene: TRBJ2-5
D gene: .
CDR3 protein: CASSLASAETQYF
CDR3 DNA: TGTGCCAGCAGCTTGGCGAGCGCAGAGACCCAGTACTTC

clone size: .
V gene: TRBV30
J gene: TRBJ1-1
D gene: TRBD1
CDR3 protein: CAWDRGMNTEAFF
CDR3 DNA: TGTGCCTGGGACAGGGGAATGAACACTGAAGCTTTCTTT

clone size: .
V gene: TRBV15
J gene: TRBJ2-5
D gene: .
CDR3 protein: CATSRDLGETQYF
CDR3 DNA: TGTGCCACCAGCAGAGATCTAGGTGAGACCCAGTACTTC

clone size: .
V gene: TRBV29-1
J gene: TRBJ2-1
D gene: TRBD2
CDR3 protein: CSVGASGSYSSYNEQFF
CDR3 DNA: TGCAGCGTGGGAGCTAGCGGAAGCTATAGCTCCTACAATGAGCAGTTCTTC

clone size: many
V gene: TRBV2
J gene: TRBJ1-5
D gene: .
CDR3 protein: CASNFRGGYQPQHF
CDR3 DNA: TGTGCCAGCAATTTTCGGGGCGGTTATCAGCCCCAGCATTTT

clone size: .
V gene: TRBV7-9
J gene: TRBJ2-3
D gene: TRBD1
CDR3 protein: CASSLGDRDPDTQYF
CDR3 DNA: TGTGCCAGCAGCTTAGGGGACAGGGACCCAGATACGCAGTATTTT

clone size: .
V gene: TRBV13
J gene: TRBJ1-1
D gene: TRBD1
CDR3 protein: CASSPRTGEGTEAFF
CDR3 DNA: TGTGCCAGCAGCCCACGGACAGGGGAAGGCACTGAAGCTTTCTTT

clone size: .
V gene: TRBV7-2
J gene: TRBJ2-7
D gene: .
CDR3 protein: CASSFVGAYEQYF
CDR3 DNA: TGTGCCAGCAGCTTCGTCGGCGCCTACGAGCAGTACTTC

clone size: .
V gene: TRBV18
J gene: TRBJ1-6
D gene: .
CDR3 protein: CASSPGELGRSSPLHF
CDR3 DNA: TGTGCCAGCTCACCAGGGGAGTTAGGTCGGAGTTCACCCCTCCACTTT

clone size: .
V gene: TRBV4-1
J gene: TRBJ2-5
D gene: .
CDR3 protein: CASSPGPTGETQYF
CDR3 DNA: TGCGCCAGCTCCCCGGGACCTACCGGGGAGACCCAGTACTTC

clone size: few
V gene: TRBV20-1
J gene: TRBJ2-7
D gene: .
CDR3 protein: CSASKGKVDEQYF
CDR3 DNA: TGCAGTGCTAGTAAGGGGAAAGTTGACGAGCAGTACTTC

clone size: .
V gene: TRBV7-9
J gene: TRBJ2-3
D gene: .
CDR3 protein: CASTEGTRGMDTQYF
CDR3 DNA: TGTGCCAGCACCGAAGGTACCCGGGGAATGGATACGCAGTATTTT

clone size: .
V gene: TRBV3-1/TRBV3-2
J gene: TRBJ2-5
D gene: .
CDR3 protein: CASSQLYQETQYF
CDR3 DNA: TGTGCCAGCAGCCAATTATACCAAGAGACCCAGTACTTC

clone size: once
V gene: TRBV2
J gene: TRBJ2-2
D gene: .
CDR3 protein: CASSELLTTHTGELFF
CDR3 DNA: TGTGCCAGCAGTGAACTTTTAACTACTCACACCGGGGAGCTGTTTTTT

clone size: .
V gene: TRBV27
J gene: TRBJ2-1
D gene: .
CDR3 protein: CASSPGLDIFEQFF
CDR3 DNA: TGTGCCAGCAGTCCGGGACTCGACATTTTTGAGCAGTTCTTC

clone size: .
V gene: TRBV10-1
J gene: TRBJ2-1
D gene: TRBD2
CDR3 protein: CASSDSGRAYNEQFF
CDR3 DNA: TGCGCCAGCAGTGATAGCGGGAGGGCCTACAATGAGCAGTTCTTC

clone size: .
V gene: TRBV9
J gene: TRBJ2-1
D gene: TRBD2
CDR3 protein: CASSVGGRAFYNEQFF
CDR3 DNA: TGTGCCAGCAGCGTAGGCGGGAGGGCCTTTTACAATGAGCAGTTCTTC

clone size: .
V gene: TRBV18
J gene: TRBJ2-1
D gene: TRBD2
CDR3 protein: CASSGRLAGDYNEQFF
CDR3 DNA: TGTGCCAGCTCGGGGCGACTAGCGGGAGACTACAATGAGCAGTTCTTC

clone size: .
V gene: TRBV5-8
J gene: TRBJ2-1
D gene: .
CDR3 protein: CASSFEKGVDNEQFF
CDR3 DNA: TGTGCCAGCAGCTTCGAAAAGGGGGTGGACAATGAGCAGTTCTTC

clone size: once
V gene: TRBV3-1/TRBV3-2
J gene: TRBJ1-6
D gene: TRBD1
CDR3 protein: CASSHRQAGGGYNSPLHF
CDR3 DNA: TGTGCCAGCAGCCACCGCCAGGCAGGGGGCGGCTATAATTCACCCCTCCACTTT

clone size: once
V gene: TRBV28
J gene: TRBJ1-5
D gene: .
CDR3 protein: CASSFQAHGSNQPQHF
CDR3 DNA: TGTGCCAGCAGTTTCCAGGCTCATGGGTCTAATCAGCCCCAGCATTTT

clone size: .
V gene: TRBV7-2
J gene: TRBJ1-2
D gene: .
CDR3 protein: CASSLARARWGYTF
CDR3 DNA: TGTGCCAGCAGCTTAGCCCGGGCCCGCTGGGGCTACACCTTC

clone size: .
V gene: TRBV6-6
J gene: TRBJ2-3
D gene: TRBD2
CDR3 protein: CASSLTSGDTDTQYF
CDR3 DNA: TGTGCCAGCAGTTTAACTAGCGGAGATACAGATACGCAGTATTTT

clone size: .
V gene: TRBV7-6
J gene: TRBJ1-6
D gene: .
CDR3 protein: CASSLGSGLNSPLHF
CDR3 DNA: TGTGCCAGCAGCTTAGGGTCAGGGCTTAATTCACCCCTCCACTTT

clone size: .
V gene: TRBV5-1
J gene: TRBJ1-3
D gene: .
CDR3 protein: CASSLGTGGNTIYF
CDR3 DNA: TGCGCCAGCAGCTTGGGCACCGGGGGAAACACCATATATTTT

clone size: .
V gene: TRBV12-3/TRBV12-4
J gene: TRBJ1-5
D gene: .
CDR3 protein: CASSFGESQPQHF
CDR3 DNA: TGTGCCAGCAGTTTCGGGGAGAGTCAGCCCCAGCATTTT

clone size: .
V gene: TRBV7-2
J gene: TRBJ1-5
D gene: .
CDR3 protein: CASSPFARGIGEQPQHF
CDR3 DNA: TGTGCCAGCAGCCCCTTCGCCCGGGGCATAGGAGAGCAGCCCCAGCATTTT

clone size: .
V gene: TRBV27
J gene: TRBJ2-1
D gene: TRBD2
CDR3 protein: CASSYRGLGNEQFF
CDR3 DNA: TGTGCCAGCAGTTATCGGGGACTAGGCAATGAGCAGTTCTTC

clone size: .
V gene: TRBV7-2
J gene: TRBJ1-3
D gene: TRBD1
CDR3 protein: CASSSSRGPSGNTIYF
CDR3 DNA: TGTGCCAGCAGCTCCTCCAGGGGGCCCTCTGGAAACACCATATATTTT

clone size: .
V gene: TRBV24-1
J gene: TRBJ1-2
D gene: .
CDR3 protein: CATSDGGYTF
CDR3 DNA: TGTGCCACCAGTGATGGGGGCTACACCTTC

clone size: .
V gene: TRBV5-1
J gene: TRBJ1-4
D gene: TRBD1
CDR3 protein: CASSPDRAVNEKLFF
CDR3 DNA: TGCGCCAGCAGCCCGGACAGGGCTGTCAATGAAAAACTGTTTTTT

clone size: .
V gene: TRBV4-2
J gene: TRBJ2-7
D gene: .
CDR3 protein: CASSQDSPGVDEQYF
CDR3 DNA: TGTGCCAGCAGCCAAGACAGCCCAGGGGTTGACGAGCAGTACTTC

clone size: few
V gene: TRBV18
J gene: TRBJ1-2
D gene: .
CDR3 protein: CASSPRAEGYGYTF
CDR3 DNA: TGTGCCAGCTCACCTCGGGCTGAGGGCTATGGCTACACCTTC

clone size: few
V gene: TRBV3-1/TRBV3-2
J gene: TRBJ1-2
D gene: TRBD1
CDR3 protein: CASSPRQGLGGYTF
CDR3 DNA: TGTGCCAGCAGCCCCCGACAGGGGCTGGGTGGCTACACCTTC

clone size: .
V gene: TRBV10-3
J gene: TRBJ1-3
D gene: .
CDR3 protein: CAISDRGGRIGNTIYF
CDR3 DNA: TGTGCCATCAGTGACCGTGGAGGACGGATTGGAAACACCATATATTTT

clone size: once
V gene: TRBV11-2
J gene: TRBJ2-3
D gene: TRBD2
CDR3 protein: CASSLAAGSTDTQYF
CDR3 DNA: TGTGCCAGCAGCTTAGCAGCGGGGAGCACAGATACGCAGTATTTT